The source of this T cell receptor (beta chain) is a study of blood T cell repertoires in COVID-19. Study-wide context: Donors in the United States, Italy and Spain gave samples during acute or convalescent COVID-19. PBMCs, B-cell-depleted T cells, or T cells provided the cDNA or gDNA that made up the material.

Deletions cut 3 bases from V and 5 bases from J, with 4 bases between. Looked up from germline, CDR1 is MNHEY and CDR2 is SVGEGT. CDR3 size: 11 residues. Under the authors' procedure: Researchers report that nucleated cell counts were estimated from reference gene primer amplification. Repertoires were generated with immunoSEQ multiplex PCR, while TCRdb's copy carries only in-frame clones and drops some. The V and J calls and clone size are taken from that table; D and trimming were inferred from the DNA. The data contain 150,000 to 200,000 clones, over 85% of them seen just once; the ten biggest clones take up less than 2%. Seattle researchers signed up patients amid active infection and tracked them longitudinally.

The chain uses TRBV6-2 or TRBV6-3 and TRBJ2-5, with unresolved D. The receptor was isolated from a woman aged 60 to 75 with COVID-19, enrolled during active disease. Sequencing was performed on peripheral blood. The CDR3 coding sequence is TGTGCCAGCAGTTATCTGGAGACCCAGTACTTC. Translating gives CASSYLETQYF.